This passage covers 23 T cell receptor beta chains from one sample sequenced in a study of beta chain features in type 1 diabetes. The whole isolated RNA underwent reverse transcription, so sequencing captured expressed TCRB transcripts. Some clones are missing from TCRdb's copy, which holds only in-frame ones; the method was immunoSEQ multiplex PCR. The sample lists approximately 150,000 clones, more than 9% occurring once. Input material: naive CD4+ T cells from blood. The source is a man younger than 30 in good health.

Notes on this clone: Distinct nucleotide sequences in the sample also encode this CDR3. CDR3 DNA sequence: TGTGCCAGCAGCTTAGTTCCAAGGACAGCCAACTATGGCTACACCTTC. It is translated as CASSLVPRTANYGYTF. The chain links TRBV7-8 to TRBJ1-2, with D maybe TRBD1 (6 bases). The CDR3 sequence is 16 residues long. V lost 1 base and J 2 bases, leaving 14 bases between the germline ends. CDR1 is SGHVS, CDR2 FQNEAQ, per germline.

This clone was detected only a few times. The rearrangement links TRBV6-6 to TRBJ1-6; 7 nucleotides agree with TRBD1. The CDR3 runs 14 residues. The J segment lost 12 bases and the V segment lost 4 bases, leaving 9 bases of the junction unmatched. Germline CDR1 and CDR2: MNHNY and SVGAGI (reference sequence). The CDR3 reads CASSSGQAAGPLHF. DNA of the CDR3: TGTGCCAGCAGTTCCGGACAGGCCGCGGGACCCCTCCACTTT.

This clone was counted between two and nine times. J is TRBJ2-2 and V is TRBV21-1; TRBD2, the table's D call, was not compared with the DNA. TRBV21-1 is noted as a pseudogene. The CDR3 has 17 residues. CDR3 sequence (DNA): TGTGCCAGCAGCAAAAGAACTAGCGGGGGGGCTGTCGGGGAGCTGTTTTTT. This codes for CASSKRTSGGAVGELFF.

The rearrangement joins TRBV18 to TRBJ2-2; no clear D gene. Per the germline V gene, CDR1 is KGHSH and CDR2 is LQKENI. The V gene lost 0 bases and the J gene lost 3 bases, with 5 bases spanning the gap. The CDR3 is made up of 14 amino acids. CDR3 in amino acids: CASSPPRDTGELFF. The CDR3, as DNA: TGTGCCAGCTCACCACCGCGAGACACCGGGGAGCTGTTTTTT. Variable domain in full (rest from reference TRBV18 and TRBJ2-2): NAGVMQNPRHLVRRRGQEARLRCSPMKGHSHVYWYRQLPEEGLKFMVYLQKENIIDESGMPKERFSAEFPKEGPSILRIQQVVRGDSAAYFCASSPPRDTGELFFGEGSRLTVL.

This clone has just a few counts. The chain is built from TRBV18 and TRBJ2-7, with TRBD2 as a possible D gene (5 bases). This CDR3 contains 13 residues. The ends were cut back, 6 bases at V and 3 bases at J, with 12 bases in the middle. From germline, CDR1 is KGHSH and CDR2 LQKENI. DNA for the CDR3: TGTGCCAGCTCCCCGGACGGACTCTACGAGCAGTACTTC. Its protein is CASSPDGLYEQYF.

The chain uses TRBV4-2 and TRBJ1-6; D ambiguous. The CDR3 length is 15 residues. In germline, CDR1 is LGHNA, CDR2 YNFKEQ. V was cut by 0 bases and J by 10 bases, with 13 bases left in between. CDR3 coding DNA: TGTGCCAGCAGCCAAGAGCGTATGTTCGGGTCACCCCTCCACTTT. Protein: CASSQERMFGSPLHF.

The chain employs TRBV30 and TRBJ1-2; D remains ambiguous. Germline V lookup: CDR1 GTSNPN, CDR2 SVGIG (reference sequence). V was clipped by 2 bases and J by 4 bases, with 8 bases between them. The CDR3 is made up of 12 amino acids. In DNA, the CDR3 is TGTGCCTGGAGTACCAAGAGCTATGGCTACACCTTC. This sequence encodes CAWSTKSYGYTF.

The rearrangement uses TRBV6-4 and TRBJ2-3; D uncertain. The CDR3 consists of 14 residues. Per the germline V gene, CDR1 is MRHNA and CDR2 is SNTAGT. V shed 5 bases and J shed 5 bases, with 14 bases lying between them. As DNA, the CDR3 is TGTGCCAGCAGTTCGAGGAGTGAAGAAGATACGCAGTATTTT. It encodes CASSSRSEEDTQYF.

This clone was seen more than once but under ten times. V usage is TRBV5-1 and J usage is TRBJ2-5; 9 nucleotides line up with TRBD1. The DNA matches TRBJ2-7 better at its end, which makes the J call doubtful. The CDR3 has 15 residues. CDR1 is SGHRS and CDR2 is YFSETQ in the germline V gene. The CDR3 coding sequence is TGCGCCAGCAGCCCGGGACAGGGTCTGGCCTACGAGCAGTACTTC. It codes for CASSPGQGLAYEQYF.

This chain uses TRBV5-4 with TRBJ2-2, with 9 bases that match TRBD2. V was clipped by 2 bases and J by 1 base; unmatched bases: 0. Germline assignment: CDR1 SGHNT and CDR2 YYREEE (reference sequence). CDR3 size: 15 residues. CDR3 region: CASSLAGGNTGELFF. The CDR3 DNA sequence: TGTGCCAGCAGCTTAGCGGGGGGGAACACCGGGGAGCTGTTTTTT.

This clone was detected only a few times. CDR3 nucleotide sequence: TGTGCCAGCTCACCAGGATCAGGCTATGGCTACACCTTC. Its protein is CASSPGSGYGYTF. The chain joins TRBV18 to TRBJ1-2; D gene unclear. Germline V gene lookup returns CDR1 KGHSH and CDR2 LQKENI. The CDR3 spans 13 residues. Trimming cost V 2 bases and J 4 bases, with 8 bases left between them.

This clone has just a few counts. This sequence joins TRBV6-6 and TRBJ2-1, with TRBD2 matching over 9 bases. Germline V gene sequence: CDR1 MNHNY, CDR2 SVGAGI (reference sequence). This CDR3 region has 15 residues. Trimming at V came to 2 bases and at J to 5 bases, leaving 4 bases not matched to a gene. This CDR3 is CASSYPSGIDNEQFF. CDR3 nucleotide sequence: TGTGCCAGCAGTTACCCTAGCGGGATAGACAATGAGCAGTTCTTC.

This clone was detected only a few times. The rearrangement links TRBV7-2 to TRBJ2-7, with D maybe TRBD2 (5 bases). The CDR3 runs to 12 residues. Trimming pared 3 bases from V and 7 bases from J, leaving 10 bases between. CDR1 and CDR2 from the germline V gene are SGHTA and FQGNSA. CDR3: CASSFRTGEQYF. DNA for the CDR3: TGTGCCAGCAGCTTCCGGACTGGGGAGCAGTACTTC.

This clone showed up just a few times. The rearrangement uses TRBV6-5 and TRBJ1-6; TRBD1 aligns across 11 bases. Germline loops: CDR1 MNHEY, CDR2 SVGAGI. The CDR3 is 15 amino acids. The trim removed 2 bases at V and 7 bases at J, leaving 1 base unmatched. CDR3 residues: CASSYRTGGNSPLHF. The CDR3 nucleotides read TGTGCCAGCAGTTACCGGACAGGGGGCAATTCACCCCTCCACTTT.

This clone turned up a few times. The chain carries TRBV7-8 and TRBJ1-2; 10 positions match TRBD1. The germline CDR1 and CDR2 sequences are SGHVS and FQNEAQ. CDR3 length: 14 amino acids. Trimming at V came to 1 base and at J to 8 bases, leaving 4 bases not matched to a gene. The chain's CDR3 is CASSLGQGARGYTF. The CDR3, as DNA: TGTGCCAGCAGCTTAGGACAGGGGGCTAGGGGCTACACCTTC.

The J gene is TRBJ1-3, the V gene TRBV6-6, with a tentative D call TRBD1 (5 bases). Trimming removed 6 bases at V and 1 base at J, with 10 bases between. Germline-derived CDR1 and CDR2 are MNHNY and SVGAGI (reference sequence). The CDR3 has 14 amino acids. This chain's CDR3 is CASSPPGSGNTIYF. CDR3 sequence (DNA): TGTGCCAGCAGCCCGCCAGGGTCTGGAAACACCATATATTTT.

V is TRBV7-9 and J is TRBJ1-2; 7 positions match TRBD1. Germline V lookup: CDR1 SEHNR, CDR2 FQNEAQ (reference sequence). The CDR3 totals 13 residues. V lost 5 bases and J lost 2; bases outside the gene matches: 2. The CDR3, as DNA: TGTGCCAGCAGCCAACAGGGGAACTATGGCTACACCTTC. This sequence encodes CASSQQGNYGYTF.

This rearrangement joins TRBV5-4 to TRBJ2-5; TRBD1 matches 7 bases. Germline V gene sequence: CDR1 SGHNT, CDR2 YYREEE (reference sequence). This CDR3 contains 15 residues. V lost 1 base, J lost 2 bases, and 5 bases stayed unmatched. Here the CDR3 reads CASSLPPGQQETQYF. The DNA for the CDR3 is TGTGCCAGCAGCTTGCCGCCGGGACAGCAAGAGACCCAGTACTTC.

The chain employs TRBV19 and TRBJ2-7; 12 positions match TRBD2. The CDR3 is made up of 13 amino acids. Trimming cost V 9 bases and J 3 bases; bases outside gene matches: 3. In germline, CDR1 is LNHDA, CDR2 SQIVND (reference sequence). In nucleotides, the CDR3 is TGTGCCAGCGGACTAGCGGGGAGCTACGAGCAGTACTTC. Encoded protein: CASGLAGSYEQYF.

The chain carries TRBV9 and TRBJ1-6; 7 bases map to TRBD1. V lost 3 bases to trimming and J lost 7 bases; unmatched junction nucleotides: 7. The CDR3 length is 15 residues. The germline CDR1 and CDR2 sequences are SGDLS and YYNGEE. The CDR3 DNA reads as TGTGCCAGCAGCGGCGGGACAGCTTACAATTCACCCCTCCACTTT. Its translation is CASSGGTAYNSPLHF.

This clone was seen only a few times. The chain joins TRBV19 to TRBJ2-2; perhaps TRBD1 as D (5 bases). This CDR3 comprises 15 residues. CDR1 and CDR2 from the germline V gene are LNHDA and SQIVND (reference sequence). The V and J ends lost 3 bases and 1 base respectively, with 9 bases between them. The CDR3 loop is CASSIPRENTGELFF. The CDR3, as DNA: TGTGCCAGTAGTATCCCCAGGGAGAACACCGGGGAGCTGTTTTTT. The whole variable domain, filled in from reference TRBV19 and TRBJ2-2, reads DGGITQSPKYLFRKEGQNVTLSCEQNLNHDAMYWYRQDPGQGLRLIYYSQIVNDFQKGDIAEGYSVSREKKESFPLTVTSAQKNPTAFYLCASSIPRENTGELFFGEGSRLTVL.

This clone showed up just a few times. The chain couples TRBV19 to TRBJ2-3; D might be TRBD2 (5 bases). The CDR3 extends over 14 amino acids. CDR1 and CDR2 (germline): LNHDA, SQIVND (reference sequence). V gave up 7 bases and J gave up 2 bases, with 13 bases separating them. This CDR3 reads CASTSTRYTDTQYF. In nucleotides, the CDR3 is TGTGCCAGTACCTCAACTAGATACACAGATACGCAGTATTTT.

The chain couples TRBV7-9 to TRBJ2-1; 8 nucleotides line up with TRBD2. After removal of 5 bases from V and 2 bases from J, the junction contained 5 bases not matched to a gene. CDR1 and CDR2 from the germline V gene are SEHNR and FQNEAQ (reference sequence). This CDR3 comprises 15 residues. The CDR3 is CASSRGGSTYNEQFF. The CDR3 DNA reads TGTGCCAGCAGCCGCGGGGGGAGTACCTACAATGAGCAGTTCTTC.